This is a list of T cell receptor beta chains from one sample in a study of identical twins. One entry per CDR3 protein, called by TCRdb with MiXCR from the 5' RACE reads. The sample lists about 520,000 distinct CDR3 sequences, approximately 22% seen once, with 0.8% to 1% in the top ten. Separately, the same data were catalogued under a study of T cells expressing NK-cell markers.

Sample: CD4+ T cells sorted from blood. The receptors derive from a woman aged 18-30 years in good health. Both conserved end residues are part of each CDR3. D genes are given only for firm matches. Size is stated for part of the rows, as once, few or many counts, or as a class when the clone is expanded.

j_gene | v_gene | len | abundance | d_gene | CDR3nt | CDR3aa
TRBJ2-5 | TRBV20-1 | 18 | few | TRBD2 | TGCAGTGCTAGATTTCTTACTAGGACTAGCGGGCCCCCGGAGACCCAGTACTTC | CSARFLTRTSGPPETQYF
TRBJ2-2 | TRBV12-3/TRBV12-4 | 16 | many | NA | TGTGCCAGCAGTCCCGAGCCCAGTAGAGGAACCGGGGAGCTGTTTTTT | CASSPEPSRGTGELFF
TRBJ2-7 | TRBV12-3/TRBV12-4 | 11 | many | NA | TGTGCCAGCAGTTTAGGGTACGAGCAGTACTTC | CASSLGYEQYF
TRBJ1-6 | TRBV12-3/TRBV12-4 | 15 | many | NA | TGTGCCAGCAGTTTAGCGCCGGGGGTGGGGTCACCCCTCCACTTT | CASSLAPGVGSPLHF
TRBJ1-6 | TRBV20-1 | 14 | few | TRBD1 | TGCAGTGCTAGACACAGGGGGCAAAATTCACCCCTCCACTTT | CSARHRGQNSPLHF
TRBJ2-2 | TRBV11-1 | 19 | few | TRBD2 | TGTGCCAGCAGCTTAGCGCTCGGTAGCGGGGGCCCAATCACCGGGGAGCTGTTTTTT | CASSLALGSGGPITGELFF
TRBJ2-6 | TRBV28 | 16 | NA | TRBD1 | TGTGCCACGACGACAGGGTCCGATTCTGGGGCCAACGTCCTGACTTTC | CATTTGSDSGANVLTF
TRBJ1-1 | TRBV20-1 | 13 | NA | TRBD1 | TGCAGTGCTTTGACAGGGGGCCGCGCTGAAGCTTTCTTT | CSALTGGRAEAFF
TRBJ2-7 | TRBV12-3/TRBV12-4 | 15 | NA | NA | TGTGCCAGCACTACAGTCGCGGCAGGAAAGGGCGAGCAGTACTTC | CASTTVAAGKGEQYF
TRBJ2-3 | TRBV4-3 | 14 | few | NA | TGCGCCAGCAGCCAAGGGTCCCCCAGAGATACGCAGTATTTT | CASSQGSPRDTQYF
TRBJ2-5 | TRBV20-1 | 19 | NA | TRBD1 | TGCAGTGCTAGAGATAAGCCCAGGAGGGGACAGGGGCCACGGGCGACCCAGTACTTC | CSARDKPRRGQGPRATQYF
TRBJ2-7 | TRBV7-9 | 14 | few | TRBD1 | TGTGCCAGCAGTCGGGACAGGGTCTCTTACGAGCAGTACTTC | CASSRDRVSYEQYF
TRBJ2-2 | TRBV20-1 | 14 | few | TRBD2 | TGCAGTGCTACTAGCGGGAGAGGGACCGGGGAGCTGTTTTTT | CSATSGRGTGELFF
TRBJ2-6 | TRBV6-1 | 16 | NA | NA | TGTGCCAGCAGCACCAGGACAGCTTCTGGGGCCAACGTCCTGACTTTC | CASSTRTASGANVLTF
TRBJ1-5 | TRBV20-1 | 15 | NA | NA | TGCAGTGCTAGAGATTTAAGGGTCAGCAATCAGCCCCAGCATTTT | CSARDLRVSNQPQHF
TRBJ2-1 | TRBV30 | 12 | NA | NA | TGTGCCTGGAGCCGGGCCTACAATGAGCAGTTCTTC | CAWSRAYNEQFF
TRBJ2-1 | TRBV10-3 | 16 | few | TRBD2 | TGTGCCATCAGTGACGGACTAGCGGGAGGAAGGAATGAGCAGTTCTTC | CAISDGLAGGRNEQFF
TRBJ1-1 | TRBV3-1 | 13 | few | NA | TGTGCCAGCAGCCGGGTCCTGGACACTGAAGCTTTCTTT | CASSRVLDTEAFF
TRBJ2-1 | TRBV3-1 | 16 | NA | NA | TGTGCCAGCAGCCCAGGGGGGGCGAGCTCCTACAATGAGCAGTTCTTC | CASSPGGASSYNEQFF
TRBJ1-1 | TRBV2 | 16 | NA | NA | TGTGCCAGCCTAAGAAACCGGGGGTCGGCGGGAACTGAAGCTTTCTTT | CASLRNRGSAGTEAFF
TRBJ2-7 | TRBV10-3 | 13 | NA | TRBD2 | TGTGCCATCAGCTCAGCGGGAGTCTACGAGCAGTACTTC | CAISSAGVYEQYF
TRBJ2-2 | TRBV5-1 | 15 | few | TRBD2 | TGCGCCAGCAGAACGACTAGCGGTAACACCGGGGAGCTGTTTTTT | CASRTTSGNTGELFF
TRBJ2-3 | TRBV6-5 | 13 | few | TRBD1 | TGTGCCAGCAGTTACCCAGGACAGGATAGGCAGTATTTT | CASSYPGQDRQYF
TRBJ2-5 | TRBV29-1 | 13 | NA | NA | TGCAGCGTTGAGGGGGCGTACCAAGAGACCCAGTACTTC | CSVEGAYQETQYF
TRBJ2-1 | TRBV7-8 | 15 | few | NA | TGTGCCAGCACCCTTAGCGTGGCCCCCTACAATGAGCAGTTCTTC | CASTLSVAPYNEQFF
TRBJ2-5 | TRBV11-2 | 16 | NA | TRBD1 | TGTGCCAGCAGCCAAGGGACAGGGGCCCACCAAGAGACCCAGTACTTC | CASSQGTGAHQETQYF
TRBJ1-2 | TRBV5-5 | 15 | NA | TRBD1 | TGTGCCAGCAGCTTTGGAGGGACAGCTAACTATGGCTACACCTTC | CASSFGGTANYGYTF
TRBJ2-5 | TRBV5-5 | 14 | NA | NA | TGTGCCAGCAGCTTAAGAGGGGGTGAAGAGACCCAGTACTTC | CASSLRGGEETQYF
TRBJ2-1 | TRBV20-1 | 14 | few | TRBD2 | TGCAGTGCTAGACGAGCTAGCGGGATTGGTGAGCAGTTCTTC | CSARRASGIGEQFF
TRBJ2-2 | TRBV12-3/TRBV12-4 | 17 | few | NA | TGTGCCAGCAGTTTATCTCCCTGGGGGAGGAACACCGGGGAGCTGTTTTTT | CASSLSPWGRNTGELFF
TRBJ2-1 | TRBV2 | 15 | few | TRBD2 | TGTGCCAGCAGTGAATCGGGGGGGACCGACAATGAGCAGTTCTTC | CASSESGGTDNEQFF
TRBJ1-2 | TRBV7-2 | 14 | NA | TRBD1 | TGTGCCAGCAGCCCCGACAGGGGGCTTAATGGCTACACCTTC | CASSPDRGLNGYTF
TRBJ1-5 | TRBV6-1 | 15 | NA | TRBD1 | TGTGCCAGCAGAAGACAGGGGGGTGACAATCAGCCCCAGCATTTT | CASRRQGGDNQPQHF
TRBJ1-2 | TRBV5-5 | 18 | few | TRBD1 | TGTGCCAGCAGCTTGGGACAGGGGATCGAAGACGTCTCCGATGGCTACACCTTC | CASSLGQGIEDVSDGYTF
TRBJ2-2 | TRBV7-2 | 14 | NA | NA | TGTGCCAGCAGCACTAGTATGAACACCGGGGAGCTGTTTTTT | CASSTSMNTGELFF
TRBJ2-2 | TRBV7-9 | 17 | few | TRBD2 | TGTGCCAGCAGCTTTCGACTAGCGGGAGGTTTCACCGGGGAGCTGTTTTTT | CASSFRLAGGFTGELFF
TRBJ2-1 | TRBV25-1 | 16 | few | TRBD2 | TGTGCCAGCAGTGAATTACGCGGGAGGTCGAACAATGAGCAGTTCTTC | CASSELRGRSNNEQFF